This T cell receptor (beta chain) was found in a study of somatic mutations in cytotoxic T cells in rheumatoid arthritis. The study, taken as a whole, reports: Increasing age coincided with elevated CD8+ clonality among rheumatoid arthritis patients, though not among healthy controls. The study found no significant difference in CD8+ T-cell clonality between rheumatoid arthritis patients and age-matched healthy controls.

This clone appeared a single time. Its matching antigen is unknown. Trimming stripped 4 bases from V and 0 bases from J, with 19 bases between. In germline, CDR1 is ENHRY, CDR2 SYGVKD. The CDR3 is 17 residues long. Source study methods: Only a few patient CD8+ clones above 1% matched published virus-specific TCRB sequences. Some clones are missing from TCRdb's copy, which holds only in-frame ones; the method was immunoSEQ multiplex PCR. Clonal size and the V and J genes are those of that table, whereas D and trimming came from the DNA. This sample has just over 15,000 clones, with about four fifths found just once. Positive selection with magnetic beads achieved the isolation of CD4+ and CD8+ cells, followed by a flow cytometry check of purity.

The chain joins TRBV10-3 to TRBJ2-7; D perhaps matches TRBD1 (5 bases). The sequence came from an adult with rheumatoid arthritis. Input material: CD8+ T cells sorted from blood. This CDR3 is CAISVNPVDSTSYEQYF. In DNA form, the CDR3 reads TGTGCCATCAGTGTCAACCCCGTCGACAGCACCTCCTACGAGCAGTACTTC.